This T cell receptor (beta chain) was found in a study of blood T cell repertoires in COVID-19. Study context: Collection of acute and convalescent COVID-19 samples took place in the United States, Italy and Spain.

Seattle's cohort entered during active infection and was followed longitudinally. In its sample, this clone was seen many times. Original analysis: Estimates of nucleated cell counts were drawn from the amplification of reference gene primers. The repertoire was sequenced with immunoSEQ multiplex PCR; TCRdb's copy has only in-frame clones and lacks some. The V and J calls and clone size are taken from that table; D and trimming were inferred from the DNA. The sample includes some 500,000 clones, roughly 89% seen only once; the top ten take roughly 8%. J lost 6 bases, V lost 7 bases, and 9 bases had no gene match. The germline gives CDR1 LNHDA, CDR2 SQIVND (reference sequence). This CDR3 comprises 15 residues.

The TCR sequence derives from a woman aged 45-60 years with COVID-19, enrolled during active disease. This chain joins TRBV19 and TRBJ1-5; TRBD1 matches 10 bases. The sample comprised peripheral blood. The CDR3 DNA reads as TGTGCCAGTACTTCGACAGGGGGCTCTGGTCAGCCCCAGCATTTT. This translates into CASTSTGGSGQPQHF. The whole variable domain, remainder taken from reference TRBV19 and TRBJ1-5, is DGGITQSPKYLFRKEGQNVTLSCEQNLNHDAMYWYRQDPGQGLRLIYYSQIVNDFQKGDIAEGYSVSREKKESFPLTVTSAQKNPTAFYLCASTSTGGSGQPQHFGDGTRLSIL.